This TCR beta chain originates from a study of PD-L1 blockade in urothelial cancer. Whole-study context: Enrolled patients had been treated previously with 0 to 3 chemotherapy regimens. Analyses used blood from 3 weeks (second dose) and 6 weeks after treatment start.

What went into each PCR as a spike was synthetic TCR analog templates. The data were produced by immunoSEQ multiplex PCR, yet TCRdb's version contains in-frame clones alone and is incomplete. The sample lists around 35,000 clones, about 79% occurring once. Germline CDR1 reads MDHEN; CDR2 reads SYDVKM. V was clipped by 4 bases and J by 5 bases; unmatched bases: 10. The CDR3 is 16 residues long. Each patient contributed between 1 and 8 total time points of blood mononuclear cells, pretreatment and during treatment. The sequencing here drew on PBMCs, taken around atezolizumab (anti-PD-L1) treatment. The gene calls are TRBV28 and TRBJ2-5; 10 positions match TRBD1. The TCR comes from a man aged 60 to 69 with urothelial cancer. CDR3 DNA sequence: TGTGCCAGCAGTTCGCTGGGACAGGGGATTGAGGAGACCCAGTACTTC. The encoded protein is CASSSLGQGIEETQYF. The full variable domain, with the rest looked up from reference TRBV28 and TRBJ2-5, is DVKVTQSSRYLVKRTGEKVFLECVQDMDHENMFWYRQDPGLGLRLIYFSYDVKMKEKGDIPEGYSVSREKKERFSLILESASTNQTSMYLCASSSLGQGIEETQYFGPGTRLLVL.